This TCR beta chain was recorded in a study of cytomegalovirus exposure and HLA in healthy donors. Study-wide points: CMV serostatus was the sole immune exposure data available.

About this clone itself: Its antigen is still unknown.

CDR3 length: 14 residues. Germline V gives CDR1 MNHNS, CDR2 SASEGT. J was trimmed by 4 bases and V by 6 bases; bases with no gene match: 8. PCR used 60 Vbeta primers and 13 Jbeta primers. Per the authors' pipeline: A follow-up analysis tallied 73 million or so unique TCR beta chains, roughly 10 million shared. The method was immunoSEQ multiplex PCR; TCRdb's version includes in-frame clones alone and lacks a portion of them. V and J calls and clone size are those listed in that table; D and trimming were worked out from the DNA. The sample shows roughly 160,000 clones, about 83% of them seen only once.

The source is a woman in her twenties or thirties in good health and CMV-seronegative. This chain joins TRBV6-1 and TRBJ1-2, with 7 bases identical to TRBD1. The sequenced sample consisted of PBMCs. The DNA for the CDR3 is TGTGCCAGCAGACTTGTTCAGGGGGTCTATGGCTACACCTTC. Protein product: CASRLVQGVYGYTF.